This T cell receptor (beta chain) emerged from a study of PD-1 blockade in mismatch repair-deficient tumors. Looking at the study overall: Patients had around 12 mismatch repair-deficient cancer types, all previously treated and progressing. Study-wide findings and caveats: Tumor-resident clones, often absent from pretreatment blood, expanded after pembrolizumab and then contracted.

Mismatch repair deficiency was confirmed in all patients, by PCR or immunohistochemistry. Generated by immunoSEQ multiplex PCR, the TCRdb table keeps only in-frame clones and is missing some. The data contain roughly 120,000 clones, about 88% of them singletons. This clone was recorded only once. Its specificity is not known. This CDR3 region has 17 residues. The germline V gene encodes CDR1 MGHRA and CDR2 YSYEKL. V was pared by 6 bases and J by 7 bases, with 15 bases of the junction left unmatched. The chain has TRBV4-1 and TRBJ2-1; 10 positions agree with TRBD2. This TCR was sampled from an adult with mismatch repair-deficient cancer. Sample: peripheral blood, taken roughly 67 weeks after starting pembrolizumab. This chain's CDR3 is CASRQTSGRGPSNEQFF. The CDR3 nucleotides are TGCGCCAGCAGGCAAACCAGCGGGAGGGGACCTTCAAATGAGCAGTTCTTC.